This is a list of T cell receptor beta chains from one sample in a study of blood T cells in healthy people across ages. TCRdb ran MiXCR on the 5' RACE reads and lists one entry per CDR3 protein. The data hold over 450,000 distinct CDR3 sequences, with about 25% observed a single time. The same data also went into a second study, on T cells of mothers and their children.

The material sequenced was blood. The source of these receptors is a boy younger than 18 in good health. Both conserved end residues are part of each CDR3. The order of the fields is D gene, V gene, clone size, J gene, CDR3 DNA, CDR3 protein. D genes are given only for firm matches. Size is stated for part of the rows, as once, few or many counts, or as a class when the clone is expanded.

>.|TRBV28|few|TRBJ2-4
TGTGCCAGCAGTCCCGTCAGGGGATCTGTGCTTATGGGCAAAAACATTCAGTACTTC
CASSPVRGSVLMGKNIQYF
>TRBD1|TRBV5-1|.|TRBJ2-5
TGCGCCAGCAGCTTGAGCCCCAATTACAGGGGAGAGACCCAGTACTTC
CASSLSPNYRGETQYF
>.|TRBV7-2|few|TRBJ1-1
TGTGCCAGCAGCTCTCTTACGGGACTCTCGAAAGCTTTCTTT
CASSSLTGLSKAFF
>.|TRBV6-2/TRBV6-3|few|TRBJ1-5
TGTGCCAGCCTGGCGGCAGTTGATAGCAATCAGCCCCAGCATTTT
CASLAAVDSNQPQHF
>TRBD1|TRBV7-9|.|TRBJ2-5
TGTGCCAGCAGCCCTACCCCGGGACAGGGAGGGTATGAGCGGTTCTTC
CASSPTPGQGGYERFF
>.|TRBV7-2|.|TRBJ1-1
TGTGCCAGCAGCCCACCGACAGACCCGCGGGTTGTGGACCCTGAAGCTTTCTTT
CASSPPTDPRVVDPEAFF
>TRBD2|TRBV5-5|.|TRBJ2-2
TGTGCCAGCAGCTTGGGGGAGGGACACACCGGGGAGCTGTTTTTT
CASSLGEGHTGELFF
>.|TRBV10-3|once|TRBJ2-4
TGTGCCATCAGTCCAGAGGACAGAACCTCAAACATTCAGTACTTC
CAISPEDRTSNIQYF
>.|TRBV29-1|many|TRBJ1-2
TGCAGCGTTGGGACACCGGGAGGCTCCTACACCTTC
CSVGTPGGSYTF
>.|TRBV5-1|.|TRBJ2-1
TGCGCCAGCAGCTGGCCCCGTTCGACAATGGAGCAGTTCTTC
CASSWPRSTMEQFF
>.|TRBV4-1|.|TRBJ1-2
TGCGCCAGCTCACCGGGCACCTCAACTAACTATGGCTACACCTTC
CASSPGTSTNYGYTF
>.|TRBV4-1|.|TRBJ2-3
TGCGCCAGCAATCAGGGGCGCCCCACAGATACGCAGTATTTT
CASNQGRPTDTQYF
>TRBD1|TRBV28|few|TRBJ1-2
TGTGCCAGCACCACGCCCGGGACAGGGGCCTATGGCTACACCTTC
CASTTPGTGAYGYTF
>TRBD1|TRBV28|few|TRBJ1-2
TGTGCCAGCACCTCGGACAGGGCGACCTATGGCTACACCTTC
CASTSDRATYGYTF
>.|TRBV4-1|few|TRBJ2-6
TGCGCCAGCAGGCCGCCCGATAGTAGCTCTGGGGCCAACGTCTTGACTTTC
CASRPPDSSSGANVLTF
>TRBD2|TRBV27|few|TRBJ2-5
TGTGCCAGCAGTTTATCACACGGGACTAGCGGGAGTGAGACCCAGTACTTC
CASSLSHGTSGSETQYF
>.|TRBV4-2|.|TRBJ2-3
TGTGCCAGCAGCCAAGACGGGGTGAGAGGGAAGAGTACGCAGTATTTT
CASSQDGVRGKSTQYF
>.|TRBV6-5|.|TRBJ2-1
TGTGCCAGCAGTTACTGGTGGGGGGTTAAGCAAGGCAATGAGCAGTTCTTC
CASSYWWGVKQGNEQFF
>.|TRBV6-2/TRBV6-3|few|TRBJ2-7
TGTGCCAGCAGTTACTCGCTTAACCACGAGCAGTACTTC
CASSYSLNHEQYF
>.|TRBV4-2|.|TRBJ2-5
TGTGCCAGCAGCCAAGAAGCTAGCGAGTATGAGACCCAGTACTTC
CASSQEASEYETQYF
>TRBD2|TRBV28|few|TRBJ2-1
TGTGCCAGCAGTGAGACGGGACTAGTCCTTAACAATGAGCAGTTCTTC
CASSETGLVLNNEQFF
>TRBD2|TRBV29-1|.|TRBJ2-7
TGCAGCGTTGAAGACGGGGCGGGAGCCCCCTGGGAGCAGTACTTC
CSVEDGAGAPWEQYF
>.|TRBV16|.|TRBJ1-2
TGTGCCAGCAGCCAATGGAGGGCACTAGGGACCCAAGCTAACTATGGCTACACCTTC
CASSQWRALGTQANYGYTF
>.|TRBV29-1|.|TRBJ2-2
TGCAGCCACCGACAGACGAACACCGGGGAGCTGTTTTTT
CSHRQTNTGELFF
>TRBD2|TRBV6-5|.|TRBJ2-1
TGTGCCAGCAGTTATTACGGACTAGCCGAGGCGGGCAATGAGCAGTTCTTC
CASSYYGLAEAGNEQFF
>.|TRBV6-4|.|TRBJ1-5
TGTGCCAGCAGTGACTCTGCGGGGAGCAATCAGCCCCAGCATTTT
CASSDSAGSNQPQHF
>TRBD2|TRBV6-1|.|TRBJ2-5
TGTGCCAGTACCTTAGGGACTAGCGGGAGAGAGACCCAGTACTTC
CASTLGTSGRETQYF
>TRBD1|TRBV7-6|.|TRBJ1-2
TGTGCCAGCAGCCTCAGTTGGACAGGGGGTTATGGCTACACCTTC
CASSLSWTGGYGYTF
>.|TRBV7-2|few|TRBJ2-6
TGTGCCAGCAGGAGAACGAGGGAGTCTGGGGCCAACGTCCTGACTTTC
CASRRTRESGANVLTF
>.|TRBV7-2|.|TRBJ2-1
TGTGCCAGCAGGCCCCCGGGGACGCCCCTCTACAATGAGCAGTTCTTC
CASRPPGTPLYNEQFF
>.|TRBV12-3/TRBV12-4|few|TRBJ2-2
TGTGCCAGCAGTTTCGGTCAGCGAGGTAACGGGGAGCTGTTTTTT
CASSFGQRGNGELFF
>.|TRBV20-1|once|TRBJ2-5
TGCAGTGCTAGAGATGTTCCTCAAGAGACCCAGTACTTC
CSARDVPQETQYF
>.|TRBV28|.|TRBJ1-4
TGTGCCAGCAGCCCGGGCCGGTCAAGGGGACCTCGTATTGAAAAACTGTTTTTT
CASSPGRSRGPRIEKLFF
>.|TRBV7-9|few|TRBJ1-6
TGTGCCAGCAGCTTGGATGGCTATTCACCCCTCCACTTT
CASSLDGYSPLHF
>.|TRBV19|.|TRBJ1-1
TGTGCCAGTGGGACTTTTGGGGACACTGAAGCTTTCTTT
CASGTFGDTEAFF
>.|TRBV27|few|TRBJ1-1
TGTGCCAGCAGTTTATACGGAATGAACACTGAAGCTTTCTTT
CASSLYGMNTEAFF
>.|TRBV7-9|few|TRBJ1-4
TGTGCCAGCAGCTCCCGGGTCCCTGGCGAAAAACTGTTTTTT
CASSSRVPGEKLFF
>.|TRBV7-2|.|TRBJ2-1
TGTGCCAGCAGCTTCGTTCGGCCCGACAATGAGCAGTTCTTC
CASSFVRPDNEQFF
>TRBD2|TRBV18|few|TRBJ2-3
TGTGCCAGCTCCCGTGCGGGGCTAGCGGGTTCGGATACGCAGTATTTT
CASSRAGLAGSDTQYF
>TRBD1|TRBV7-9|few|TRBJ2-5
TGTGCCAGCAGCTTTATGGGGACAGGGTTGTACCAAGAGACCCAGTACTTC
CASSFMGTGLYQETQYF
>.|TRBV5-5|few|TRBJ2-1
TGTGCCAGCAGCTTTCCAGGGCAGTCGTCGCAGTTCTTC
CASSFPGQSSQFF
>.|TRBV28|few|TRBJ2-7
TGTGCCAGCATGGTTGTCTACGAGCAGTACTTC
CASMVVYEQYF
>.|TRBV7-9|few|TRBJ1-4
TGTGCCGGCAGCTTAGTCCCCGGCCCAGGTGAAAAACTGTTTTTT
CAGSLVPGPGEKLFF
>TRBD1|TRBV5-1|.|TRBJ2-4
TGCGCCAGCAGCCCGGGACAGGGGGAGGACATTCAGTACTTC
CASSPGQGEDIQYF
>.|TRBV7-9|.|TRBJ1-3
TGTGCCAGCAGCTTACGGGAATTTAAGGGAAACACCATATATTTT
CASSLREFKGNTIYF
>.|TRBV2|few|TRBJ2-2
TGTGCCAGCAGTTCTAGCCCCAGCACCGGGGAGCTGTTTTTT
CASSSSPSTGELFF
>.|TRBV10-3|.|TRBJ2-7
TGTGCCATCAGTGAGGCAACGACTAACTACGAGCAGTACTTC
CAISEATTNYEQYF
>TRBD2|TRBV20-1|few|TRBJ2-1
TGCAGTGCTATCCATAGCGGGTTAAGCTCCTACAATGAGCAGTTCTTC
CSAIHSGLSSYNEQFF
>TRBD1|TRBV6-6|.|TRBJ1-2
TGTGCCAGCACCTTGACAGGGAACTATGGCTACACCTTC
CASTLTGNYGYTF
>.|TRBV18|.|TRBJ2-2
TGTGCCAGCGGCGGCCAGGCGAACACCGGGGAGCTGTTTTTT
CASGGQANTGELFF
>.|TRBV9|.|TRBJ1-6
TGTGCCAGCTCAGCTGGGTGGAATTCACCCCTCCACTTT
CASSAGWNSPLHF
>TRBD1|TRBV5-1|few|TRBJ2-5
TGCGCCAGCATAATGGGACAGGGGTCACAAGAGACCCAGTACTTC
CASIMGQGSQETQYF
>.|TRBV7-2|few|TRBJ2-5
TGTGCCAGCAGCCGACCGGGTGCAGAGACCCAGTACTTC
CASSRPGAETQYF
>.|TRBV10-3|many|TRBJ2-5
TGTGCCATCAGTGACATGGGGGGCGGTTCAGAGACCCAGTACTTC
CAISDMGGGSETQYF
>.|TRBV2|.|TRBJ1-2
TGTGCCAGCAGCCAAGAAGCAGCTCTATATGGCTACACCTTC
CASSQEAALYGYTF